This TCR beta chain was recovered during a study of blood T cell repertoires in COVID-19. Study information: Material from acute and convalescent COVID-19 was sourced from the United States, Italy and Spain.

Methods used by the authors: How many nucleated cells were present was estimated from reference gene primer amplification. Assay used: immunoSEQ multiplex PCR; TCRdb lists only in-frame clones, some missing. For V, J and clone size, that table is used; D and trimming come from the DNA. The data hold under 400,000 clones, with more than 70% observed a single time. The CDR3 runs 14 residues. Germline V lookup: CDR1 LGHNT, CDR2 FRNRAP. The V and J ends lost 7 bases and 8 bases, in that order; junction bases with no gene match: 6. Patients from Seattle were sampled longitudinally, starting during active infection.

The specimen sequenced was peripheral blood. The chain joins TRBV12-5 to TRBJ2-1, with 12 bases that match TRBD1. The source of this sequence is a woman in her twenties or thirties with COVID-19, enrolled during active disease. The CDR3 nucleotides are TGTGCTAGTGCGTCGGGACAGGGGGCTGATGAGCAGTTCTTC. It codes for CASASGQGADEQFF.